This T cell receptor (beta chain) emerged from a study of T cells in Graves' hyperthyroidism and ophthalmopathy (dated by TCRdb to about 2019). For context, the study as a whole: Peripheral blood was collected at initial diagnosis, before any treatment. The approximately 98 discovery patients were randomly divided into training and test sets at a 7:3 ratio. To identify TCR V-J signatures that set the groups apart, the researchers used a discovery cohort of 100 patients, made up of 43 with Graves' ophthalmopathy and some 55 with stable Graves' hyperthyroidism. Once sampling was done, hyperthyroidism patients were given methimazole at a starting dose of 30 mg daily, whereas ophthalmopathy patients were given high-dose intravenous methylprednisolone. The study also compared thyroid tissue and blood T-cell repertoires from about 6 Graves' hyperthyroidism patients. An independent validation cohort of 18 to 20 hyperthyroidism patients and about 16 patients who later progressed to ophthalmopathy tested prospective prediction of ophthalmopathy. According to the paper, TCR Vbeta CDR3 sequencing was carried out on some 130 peripheral blood samples, which came from around 43 ophthalmopathy, approximately 72 hyperthyroidism and roughly 17 progressor patients. Overall study outcomes, separate from this receptor: During validation, the model predicted progression to ophthalmopathy a median of approximately 7 months ahead of onset, with around 65% sensitivity and 72% to 85% specificity. Sample size was not statistically predetermined, and blinding of investigators to group allocation was not performed. Ophthalmopathy was separated from stable hyperthyroidism by a 13 V-J signature model, with approximately 85% sensitivity and approximately 81% specificity obtained in cross-validation and 80%/75% obtained in testing. Most expanded thyroid clonotypes (frequency above 0.001) were also detected in blood, suggesting blood repertoires may reflect thyroid immune responses.

TCR beta CDR3 regions were amplified from RNA transcripts. The TCR CDR3 was subjected to a first round of RT-PCR using the HTBI primer set and the Qiagen OneStep RT-PCR kit. Libraries were constructed in a second round of multiplex PCR, after which size selection and purification were performed. The libraries were sequenced on an Illumina HiSeq2000 using paired-end 100 bp reads. On the study's bioinformatics: SOAPnuke was used to process the raw data, with reads discarded if the reads contained adapters or uncalled bases, had a mean Phred below 15, or lacked an exact constant-primer or identifier match. COPE v1.2.5 was used to merge the high-quality paired reads, and each unique nucleotide sequence was defined as a clonotype. MiTCR v1.1 was used to align the clonotypes against IMGT TRBV, TRBD and TRBJ reference segments. The analysis included only V-J combinations with a frequency above 0.0001, which together covered 98% to 99.2% of the repertoires. The TCS score was defined as the ratio of F50 (clonal expansion) to E x V (chaos), calculated using BLOSUM62-based TCRdist between CDR3 peptides within each V-J. Welch's t-statistics and random forest reduced around 520 V-J features to roughly 13, which were used in a naive Bayes classifier (R e1071). TCRdb reran the public reads through fastp at Q25 and MiXCR, keeping productive beta chains. Every CDR3 protein is listed once, alongside the most common genes and DNA of its rows. TCRdb, not the authors, supplied the V and J calls. Within this sample are about 330,000 distinct CDR3 sequences, with about 13% of them counted one time only. 34% of the sample rests with the top ten.

The CDR3 has 14 amino acids, counting the end cysteine and phenylalanine. CDR3 DNA is the only sequence kept; it has 42 bases, read in frame from the first base. V has 9 bases trimmed and J has 9 bases trimmed; junction bases matching no gene number 17. This clonotype came up many times. What antigen it recognizes has not been identified. No quality values exist for individual bases; no much larger clone is one base distant. Ophthalmopathy patients had moderately to severely active disease, with a Clinical Activity Score of 3 or more, a NOSPECS grade of 4 or more, and a disease duration of less than 3 months. Any patient with an uncontrolled infection, another autoimmune disease, pregnancy or lactation was excluded. Diagnoses relied on clinical symptoms, serum thyroxine and TRAb, thyroid ultrasound and orbital computed tomography. PBMCs were isolated from approximately 10 ml of fresh peripheral blood by Ficoll-Paque density gradient centrifugation. Total RNA was extracted with Trizol reagent, and quality was checked on an Agilent 2100 Bioanalyzer.

Material: blood. This sequence was found in a woman in her thirties or forties with Graves' ophthalmopathy. The V and J genes are TRBV12-3 or TRBV12-4 and TRBJ2-7, and 7 junctional nucleotides match TRBD1. The CDR3 has the sequence CASTRQGEILVQYF. At the DNA level, the sequence is TGTGCCAGTACCAGACAGGGTGAGATACTCGTGCAGTACTTC.